This record covers a single T cell receptor beta chain. In the source study's methods: Estimates of nucleated cell counts were drawn from the amplification of reference gene primers. The protocol was immunoSEQ multiplex PCR, while the TCRdb copy is restricted to in-frame clones and leaves out a portion. V, J and clone size derive from that table, while D and trimming were established from the DNA sequence. Here the sample spans approximately 470,000 clones, approximately 85% being singletons. This entry is derived from a study of blood T cell repertoires in COVID-19. For the study at large: Sites in the United States, Italy and Spain provided acute and convalescent COVID-19 samples. In each case, the material was cDNA or gDNA derived from T cells, B-cell-depleted T cells, or PBMCs.

The germline gives CDR1 LGHNT, CDR2 FRNRAP. V shed 2 bases, J shed 10 bases, and the junction held 9 bases outside the gene matches. This CDR3 is built from 15 residues. The source is a human donor in a cohort sampled during active COVID-19. The sample taken for sequencing was peripheral blood. The chain couples TRBV12-5 to TRBJ2-1; the match to TRBD2 covers 9 bases. CDR3: CASGLLAGAVGEQFF. The CDR3 DNA sequence: TGTGCTAGTGGTTTGTTAGCGGGAGCGGTGGGGGAGCAGTTCTTC.